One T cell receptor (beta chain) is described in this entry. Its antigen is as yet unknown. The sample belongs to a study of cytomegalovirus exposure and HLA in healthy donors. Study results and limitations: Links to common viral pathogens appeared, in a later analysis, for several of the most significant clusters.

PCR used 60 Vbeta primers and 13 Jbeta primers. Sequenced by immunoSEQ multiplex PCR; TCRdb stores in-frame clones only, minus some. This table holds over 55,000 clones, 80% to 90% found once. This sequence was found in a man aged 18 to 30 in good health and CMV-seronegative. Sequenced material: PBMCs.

CDR3 nucleotide sequence: TGTGCCAGCAGCCCTGGAGGCGACATTCAGTACTTC. Its protein product is CASSPGGDIQYF. This sequence joins TRBV5-4 and TRBJ2-4, with D tentatively TRBD2 (5 bases). The CDR3 is 12 residues long. Germline lookup yields CDR1 SGHNT and CDR2 YYREEE (reference sequence). The V gene lost 4 bases and the J gene lost 8 bases, with 10 bases spanning the gap.